Listed below are T cell receptor beta chains from one sample, sequenced in a study of blood T cell repertoires in COVID-19. Profiling relied on immunoSEQ multiplex PCR, and the TCRdb table lists in-frame clones only, not all of them. The table shows under 300,000 clones, with approximately 88% occurring only once. The material sequenced was PBMCs or T cells enriched from blood (not recorded which). The receptors derive from a middle-aged woman who had been exposed to COVID-19. Each CDR3 is given with its conserved first and last residue. Each record gives: D gene, clone size, V gene, CDR3 length, J gene, CDR3 DNA, CDR3 protein. D genes are given only for firm matches. Size tells how often a clone was seen (once, few, many) or the class of an expanded clone, and some rows leave it out.

>TRBD1|-|TRBV6-5|15|TRBJ1-2
TGTGCCAGCAACCCGACAGGGACAGCTAACTATGGCTACACCTTC
CASNPTGTANYGYTF
>-|-|TRBV6-1|13|TRBJ2-7
TGTGCCAGCAGTGAAGAATACGGTTACGAGCAGTACTTC
CASSEEYGYEQYF
>TRBD2|once|TRBV7-3|16|TRBJ2-2
TGTGCCAGCAGCTTACGGGCGGGAGGAGGGACCGGGGAGCTGTTTTTT
CASSLRAGGGTGELFF
>-|-|TRBV27|16|TRBJ2-1
TGTGCCAGCAGTTTCGCCCCGACTAGGCCGTACAATGAGCAGTTCTTC
CASSFAPTRPYNEQFF
>TRBD1|-|TRBV5-1|15|TRBJ2-3
TGTGCCAGCAGCTGGGGGACAGGGTGGACAGATACGCAGTATTTT
CASSWGTGWTDTQYF
>-|-|TRBV6-5|15|TRBJ1-3
TGTGCCAGCAGTTACATCCAGGGCTCTGGAAACACCATATATTTT
CASSYIQGSGNTIYF
>-|once|TRBV12-5|16|TRBJ2-5
TGTGCTAGTGCCCCAATTGGCCGACAATTCCAAGAGACCCAGTACTTC
CASAPIGRQFQETQYF
>-|-|TRBV25-1|15|TRBJ1-6
TGTGCCAGCAGTGAATACCGGGGGGTTCACTCACCCCTCCACTTT
CASSEYRGVHSPLHF
>TRBD1|-|TRBV7-3|16|TRBJ2-3
TGTGCCAGCAGCCCCCGGGGACAGGGGATCACAGATACGCAGTATTTT
CASSPRGQGITDTQYF
>TRBD2|-|TRBV6-2/TRBV6-3|16|TRBJ2-7
TGTGCCAGCAGCGGACTAGCGGGGGCCGTCTCCTACGAGCAGTACTTC
CASSGLAGAVSYEQYF
>-|once|TRBV18|12|TRBJ2-3
TGTGCCAGCTCACGAGACTCCGATCCGCAGTATTTT
CASSRDSDPQYF
>TRBD1|-|TRBV28|15|TRBJ1-3
TGTGCCAGCAGTCCGGGACAGGGTCCTGGAAACACCATATATTTT
CASSPGQGPGNTIYF
>TRBD1|-|TRBV5-3|15|TRBJ2-1
TGTGCCAGAAGCTTGGCCAGGGACAGGGGCAATGAGCAGTTCTTC
CARSLARDRGNEQFF
>-|-|TRBV6-1|18|TRBJ1-6
TGTGCCAGCAGTGAACTTAAGACGCGGAGCTCCTATAATTCACCCCTCCACTTT
CASSELKTRSSYNSPLHF
>-|-|TRBV11-2|17|TRBJ1-1
TGTGCCAGCAGCCAAGCAGGGGAGTTACACTCAGGCACTGAAGCTTTCTTT
CASSQAGELHSGTEAFF
>-|-|TRBV18|13|TRBJ1-1
TGTGCCAGCTCAACTTCGCGAGACACTGAAGCTTTCTTT
CASSTSRDTEAFF
>-|-|TRBV16|14|TRBJ2-3
TGTGCCAGCAGCCAATCGGGGGCTAGAGATACGCAGTATTTT
CASSQSGARDTQYF
>TRBD2|once|TRBV5-6|16|TRBJ2-1
TGTGCCAGCAGCTTTGGGACTAGCGGACCGCCTAATGAGCAGTTCTTC
CASSFGTSGPPNEQFF
>TRBD1|-|TRBV18|16|TRBJ1-1
TGTGCCAGCTCACCAAGGACAGGGGGGACGAACACTGAAGCTTTCTTT
CASSPRTGGTNTEAFF
>TRBD1|-|TRBV6-1|15|TRBJ1-2
TGTGCCAGCAGTGACGTTTGGCAGAGGGGGCCGGGCTACACCTTC
CASSDVWQRGPGYTF
>-|-|TRBV5-4|17|TRBJ1-2
TGTGCCAGCAGCTTGGGGGTGGACACGTTATTTTCGGATGGCTACACCTTC
CASSLGVDTLFSDGYTF
>TRBD1|-|TRBV28|14|TRBJ1-5
TGTGCCAGCAGTACAGGGACAGCAAATCAGCCCCAGCATTTT
CASSTGTANQPQHF
>TRBD2|-|TRBV5-1|16|TRBJ2-3
TGCGCCAGCCAGGGACTAGCGGGATTAAGCACAGATACGCAGTATTTT
CASQGLAGLSTDTQYF
>-|-|TRBV7-9|15|TRBJ2-5
TGTGCCAGCAGCGACCTACAGCGGTCTGGGGAGACCCAGTACTTC
CASSDLQRSGETQYF
>TRBD2|-|TRBV4-2|17|TRBJ2-1
TGTGCCAGCAGACCCGAGGGGCGGGGGGTCATATACAATGAGCAGTTCTTC
CASRPEGRGVIYNEQFF
>TRBD1|-|TRBV14|16|TRBJ2-7
TGTGCCAGCAGCCCTAGGACACGACAGGGGGTCCACGAGCAGTACTTC
CASSPRTRQGVHEQYF
>-|-|TRBV4-1|14|TRBJ2-1
TGCGCCTCGACCCAGGGGACACCCTACAATGAGCAGTTCTTC
CASTQGTPYNEQFF
>TRBD1|few|TRBV30|14|TRBJ1-2
TGTGCCTGGAGTGGACAGGGATTCAACTATGGCTACACCTTC
CAWSGQGFNYGYTF
>TRBD1|-|TRBV28|13|TRBJ1-2
TGTGCCAGCGGTTTAGGGACAGGGGATGGCTACACCTTC
CASGLGTGDGYTF
>TRBD1|-|TRBV29-1|14|TRBJ2-7
TGCAGCGCCTATACCGGGACAGGGGGTGGGGAGCAGTACTTC
CSAYTGTGGGEQYF
>TRBD1|-|TRBV11-1|14|TRBJ2-2
TGTGCCAGCACCTCCAGGGGGCGGAGCGGGGAGCTGTTTTTT
CASTSRGRSGELFF
>TRBD2|-|TRBV7-6|17|TRBJ2-5
TGTGCCAGCAGCCCAGCGGGAGCGGGAGGGGCCGCCAAGACCCAGTACTTC
CASSPAGAGGAAKTQYF
>-|-|TRBV6-5|11|TRBJ2-4
TGTGCCAGCAGTTCAGGGAACATTCAGTACTTC
CASSSGNIQYF
>TRBD1|-|TRBV5-1|15|TRBJ2-6
TGTGCCAGCAGCCAAACAGGGGTCGGGGCCAACGTCCTGACTTTC
CASSQTGVGANVLTF
>-|-|TRBV6-2/TRBV6-3|16|TRBJ1-6
TGTGCCAGCAGTTATGCGCCGAGACAGAGGAATTCACCCCTCCACTTT
CASSYAPRQRNSPLHF
>-|-|TRBV19|13|TRBJ2-1
TGTGCCAGTACCCCGGGAGCCTACAATGAGCAGTTCTTC
CASTPGAYNEQFF
>-|few|TRBV5-1|12|TRBJ1-6
TGCGCCAGCAGCTTTAGTAATTCACCCCTCCACTTT
CASSFSNSPLHF
>-|-|TRBV7-2|16|TRBJ2-1
TGTGCCAGCAGCTCCCCTGGGGGGTTCCCCTACAATGAGCAGTTCTTC
CASSSPGGFPYNEQFF
>TRBD2|-|TRBV7-9|16|TRBJ2-3
TGTGCCAGCAGCTCCACGGGCGCGGGAGTGAGAGATACGCAGTATTTT
CASSSTGAGVRDTQYF
>-|-|TRBV28|14|TRBJ2-2
TGTGCCAGCAGTTACGGACAATCCACCGGGGAGCTGTTTTTT
CASSYGQSTGELFF
>-|-|TRBV7-2|14|TRBJ1-6
TGTGCCAGCAGCTTAGAAGGGAGTAGATCACCCCTCCACTTT
CASSLEGSRSPLHF
>-|-|TRBV25-1|15|TRBJ1-2
TGTGCCAGCAGTGAACTGGTGGCAGAAAACTATGGCTACACCTTC
CASSELVAENYGYTF
>TRBD1|-|TRBV19|17|TRBJ2-5
TGTGCCAGCCAACCGGGACAGGGTCTGTTCTGGGGAGAGACCCAGTACTTC
CASQPGQGLFWGETQYF
>TRBD2|-|TRBV5-1|16|TRBJ2-2
TGTGCCAGCAGCTTGGCCTATAGCGGGAGTGGCGGGGAGCTGTTTTTT
CASSLAYSGSGGELFF
>TRBD2|once|TRBV5-1|18|TRBJ2-1
TGTGCCAGCAGCTGGAGATTGGATAGACTAGCGGGGAGCAATGAGCAGTTCTTC
CASSWRLDRLAGSNEQFF
>TRBD1|-|TRBV4-2|15|TRBJ1-2
TGTGCCAGCAGCCAGTACTGGGACAGCACCTATGGCTACACCTTC
CASSQYWDSTYGYTF
>-|-|TRBV6-5|15|TRBJ1-6
TGTGCCAGCAGTTACTCGAAGCAGGGTGGTTCACCCCTCCACTTT
CASSYSKQGGSPLHF
>-|-|TRBV6-1|12|TRBJ1-2
TGTGCCAGCAGTGATCCGAACTATGGCTACACCTTC
CASSDPNYGYTF
>-|-|TRBV5-1|13|TRBJ1-2
TGTGCCAGCAGCCCGGACAGTGACTATGGCTACACCTTC
CASSPDSDYGYTF
>TRBD2|-|TRBV7-2|14|TRBJ2-5
TGTGCCGCGGCCTCCCCCGGGAGGGAAGAGACCCAGTACTTC
CAAASPGREETQYF
>-|-|TRBV7-3|15|TRBJ2-2
TGTGCCAGCAGCCTAGGGTTCGGGGGCACCGGGGAGCTGTTTTTT
CASSLGFGGTGELFF
>TRBD2|-|TRBV4-1|15|TRBJ2-1
TGCGCCAGCAGCCAAGCTGGACTAGTTTTCGATGAGCAGTTCTTC
CASSQAGLVFDEQFF
>TRBD1|-|TRBV7-8|14|TRBJ1-2
TGTGCCAGCAGGACCGGGACAGAGAACTATGGCTACACCTTC
CASRTGTENYGYTF
>-|-|TRBV2|15|TRBJ1-5
TGTGCCAGCAGTGGAGACTCCAGCCCCAATCAGCCCCAGCATTTT
CASSGDSSPNQPQHF
>TRBD1|few|TRBV7-6|16|TRBJ1-2
TGTGCCAGCAGCTTACTTGATTCCAGGGGGCAGGATGGCTACACCTTC
CASSLLDSRGQDGYTF
>-|-|TRBV4-2|19|TRBJ1-4
TGTGCCAGCAGCCAAGATATCAGGGTGACGGCCGCAACTAATGAAAAACTGTTTTTT
CASSQDIRVTAATNEKLFF